This is a list of T cell receptor beta chains from one sample in a study of molecular identifiers for immune sequencing clone quantification. TCRdb re-called the PCR reads with MiXCR, one entry per CDR3 protein. The sample holds around 460,000 distinct CDR3 sequences, 20% to 25% seen once. Sequencing input: naive CD8+ T cells from blood, with Jurkat cell RNA spiked in. The source is a human donor in good health. Some libraries in this study had Jurkat cell RNA spiked in. Each CDR3 is given with its conserved first and last residue. Each record gives: clone size, J gene, V gene, CDR3 length, D gene, CDR3 protein. The D gene is left open where the match is weak. The size entry is marked missing in some rows and otherwise reads once, few, many or a size class.

. TRBJ2-2 TRBV7-9 14 TRBD2 CASSKGTSSGELFF
few TRBJ2-7 TRBV12-3/TRBV12-4 12 . CASSFLGDEQYF
. TRBJ2-3 TRBV20-1 11 . CSAMYTDTQYF
many TRBJ1-1 TRBV12-3/TRBV12-4 14 TRBD1 CASNPTGRTFEAFF
few TRBJ2-7 TRBV6-1 14 . CASSEIQADGEQYF
. TRBJ2-3 TRBV20-1 16 TRBD2 CSARDGLAVVTDTQYF
many TRBJ1-5 TRBV5-1 17 . CASSLWPKDGFNQPQHF
. TRBJ2-1 TRBV11-2 15 TRBD2 CASSHKAGGYNEQFF
few TRBJ1-2 TRBV9 15 . CASSVGDGVNYGYTF
. TRBJ2-1 TRBV11-2 17 . CASSSIWRRVPGNEQFF
many TRBJ2-7 TRBV13 15 TRBD1 CASSSTGQGPYEQYF
. TRBJ2-2 TRBV20-1 16 TRBD2 CSARGTLAGKTGVLFF
. TRBJ1-2 TRBV6-1 15 . CASSEATAPNYGYTF
. TRBJ1-5 TRBV27 17 . CASSLLGSEGSNQPQHF
many TRBJ1-6 TRBV5-6 15 . CASSLIRFYNSPLHF
many TRBJ1-5 TRBV6-5 15 TRBD1 CASRWGQGPNQPQHF
many TRBJ1-6 TRBV4-1 15 . CASSHGPTYNSPLHF
many TRBJ1-5 TRBV6-6 16 . CASSYRQAGSNQPQHF
many TRBJ2-7 TRBV29-1 14 . CSVQTGEGLYEQYF
many TRBJ2-3 TRBV9 17 TRBD2 CASSVLAGGPGTDTQYF
. TRBJ2-7 TRBV23-1 14 TRBD2 CASSHRTRLCEQYF
many TRBJ2-1 TRBV27 16 . CASSSYSPSSYNEQFF
few TRBJ1-1 TRBV12-3/TRBV12-4 14 . CASSWAGLNTEAFF
. TRBJ2-7 TRBV4-3 15 . CASSQGGRPAGEQYF
. TRBJ2-3 TRBV19 16 TRBD2 CASSFGSGSFADTQYF
few TRBJ2-1 TRBV11-2 18 TRBD2 CASSPVPLAGKSSDEQFF
few TRBJ2-1 TRBV12-3/TRBV12-4 15 . CASSLVWQGPGEQFF
many TRBJ1-5 TRBV4-3 17 . CASSQDMGALGNQPQHF
. TRBJ2-2 TRBV27 11 . CATAKTGELFF
many TRBJ2-3 TRBV27 14 . CASSLMGFWDTQYF